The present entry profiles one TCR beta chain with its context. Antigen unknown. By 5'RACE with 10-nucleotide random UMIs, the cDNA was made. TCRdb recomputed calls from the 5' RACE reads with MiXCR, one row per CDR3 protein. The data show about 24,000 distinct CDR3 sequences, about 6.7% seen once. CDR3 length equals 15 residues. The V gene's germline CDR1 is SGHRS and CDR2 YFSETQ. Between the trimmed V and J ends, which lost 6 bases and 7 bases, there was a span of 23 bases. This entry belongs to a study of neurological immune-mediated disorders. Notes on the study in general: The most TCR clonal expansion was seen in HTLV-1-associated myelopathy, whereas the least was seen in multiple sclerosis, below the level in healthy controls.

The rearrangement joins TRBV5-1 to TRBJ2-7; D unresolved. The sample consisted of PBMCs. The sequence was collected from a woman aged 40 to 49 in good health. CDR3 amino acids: CASKTNQGPLVEQYF. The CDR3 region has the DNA TGCGCCAGCAAAACAAACCAAGGTCCTCTTGTGGAGCAGTACTTC.